These T cell receptor beta chains were read from a single sample in a study of control samples from healthy donors and cancer patients. Clones were sequenced by immunoSEQ multiplex PCR, and TCRdb holds only the in-frame ones, with some missing. This sample contains roughly 200,000 clones. Sequences were obtained from blood. The receptors stem from a woman aged 30 to 39 in good health. The CDR3 runs from the conserved cysteine through the conserved F or W. The D gene is left open where the match is weak.

CDR3: CATSSYGYSNQPQHF
DNA: TGTGCCACCAGCAGTTATGGTTATAGCAATCAGCCCCAGCATTTT
D: NA
V: TRBV15
J: TRBJ1-5

CDR3: CASSLTVGTGELFF
DNA: TGTGCCAGCAGCTTAACCGTCGGAACCGGGGAGCTGTTTTTT
D: NA
V: TRBV7-3
J: TRBJ2-2

CDR3: CASSQDSGDGETQYF
DNA: TGCGCCAGCAGCCAAGACTCGGGGGACGGAGAGACCCAGTACTTC
D: NA
V: TRBV4-3
J: TRBJ2-5

CDR3: CASSPRRQPQHF
DNA: TGTGCCAGCAGTCCCCGGCGTCAGCCCCAGCATTTT
D: NA
V: TRBV28
J: TRBJ1-5

CDR3: CASSPYDRPENTKAFF
DNA: TGCGCCAGCAGCCCCTACGACAGGCCAGAGAACACTAAAGCTTTCTTT
D: NA
V: TRBV4-1
J: TRBJ1-1

CDR3: CASSRVVHRGAYEKLFF
DNA: TGTGCCAGCAGCCGCGTCGTACACAGGGGAGCGTACGAAAAACTGTTTTTT
D: TRBD1
V: TRBV6-2/TRBV6-3
J: TRBJ1-4

CDR3: CASSQDRGGFGYTF
DNA: TGCGCCAGCAGCCAAGATCGAGGGGGTTTTGGCTACACCTTC
D: NA
V: TRBV4-3
J: TRBJ1-2

CDR3: CASSHPGQGHYEQYF
DNA: TGTGCCAGCAGCCACCCGGGACAGGGGCACTACGAGCAGTACTTC
D: TRBD1
V: TRBV3-1/TRBV3-2
J: TRBJ2-7

CDR3: CASSVRQNTGELFF
DNA: TGTGCCAGCAGCGTCCGGCAGAACACCGGGGAGCTGTTTTTT
D: NA
V: TRBV9
J: TRBJ2-2

CDR3: CALKGTGAENTEAFF
DNA: TGTGCCCTGAAGGGGACAGGGGCTGAGAACACTGAAGCTTTCTTT
D: TRBD1
V: TRBV6-4
J: TRBJ1-1

CDR3: CASSQDGVVQPQHF
DNA: TGCGCCAGCAGCCAAGATGGGGTTGTACAGCCCCAGCATTTT
D: NA
V: TRBV4-1
J: TRBJ1-5

CDR3: CASSSRAENTEAFF
DNA: TGCGCCAGCAGCTCCAGGGCCGAGAACACTGAAGCTTTCTTT
D: NA
V: TRBV5-1
J: TRBJ1-1

CDR3: CASSPKREGFNQPQHF
DNA: TGCGCCAGCAGCCCGAAAAGAGAGGGGTTCAATCAGCCCCAGCATTTT
D: NA
V: TRBV4-1
J: TRBJ1-5

CDR3: CASSEEQGWDQPQHF
DNA: TGCGCCAGCAGTGAGGAACAGGGGTGGGATCAGCCCCAGCATTTT
D: TRBD1
V: TRBV10-2
J: TRBJ1-5

CDR3: CASSQGAQTYEQYF
DNA: TGTGCCAGCTCACAAGGGGCCCAGACCTACGAGCAGTACTTC
D: NA
V: TRBV18
J: TRBJ2-7

CDR3: CASSRRRSDYGYTF
DNA: TGTGCCAGCAGCCGCAGAAGATCCGACTATGGCTACACCTTC
D: NA
V: TRBV7-8
J: TRBJ1-2

CDR3: CASSGGRGGSDSGYTF
DNA: TGCGCCAGCAGCGGGGGACGGGGGGGGAGCGATTCTGGCTACACCTTC
D: NA
V: TRBV4-1
J: TRBJ1-2

CDR3: CASSHEGFYEQYF
DNA: TGTGCCAGCAGTCACGAGGGTTTCTACGAGCAGTACTTC
D: NA
V: TRBV2
J: TRBJ2-7

CDR3: CASTLGSAGANVLTF
DNA: TGCGCCAGCACCCTCGGTTCGGCTGGGGCCAACGTCCTGACTTTC
D: NA
V: TRBV5-1
J: TRBJ2-6

CDR3: CASSGAARYGYTF
DNA: TGTGCCAGCAGTGGAGCCGCCCGCTATGGCTACACCTTC
D: NA
V: TRBV6-1
J: TRBJ1-2

CDR3: CASSLEGRLNTEAFF
DNA: TGTGCCAGCAGTTTAGAAGGACGGCTGAACACTGAAGCTTTCTTT
D: NA
V: TRBV27
J: TRBJ1-1

CDR3: CASSLELGRNTEAFF
DNA: TGCGCCAGCAGCTTGGAACTGGGGAGGAACACTGAAGCTTTCTTT
D: NA
V: TRBV5-1
J: TRBJ1-1

CDR3: CASSLDTASTDTQYF
DNA: TGTGCCAGCAGCTTAGACACAGCTAGCACAGATACGCAGTATTTT
D: NA
V: TRBV11-2
J: TRBJ2-3

CDR3: CASSIGGGFEAFF
DNA: TGTGCCAGTAGTATAGGAGGAGGGTTCGAAGCTTTCTTT
D: NA
V: TRBV19
J: TRBJ1-1

CDR3: CAISGGEGQPQHF
DNA: TGTGCCATCAGTGGTGGAGAGGGCCAGCCCCAGCATTTT
D: NA
V: TRBV10-3
J: TRBJ1-5

CDR3: CASSLGGSPNYGYTF
DNA: TGTGCCAGCAGCTTGGGTGGGAGCCCTAACTATGGCTACACCTTC
D: NA
V: TRBV5-6
J: TRBJ1-2

CDR3: CATAQGGSNEKLFF
DNA: TGTGCGACGGCACAAGGTGGTTCTAATGAAAAACTGTTTTTT
D: NA
V: TRBV19
J: TRBJ1-4

CDR3: CASSGGEKLFF
DNA: TGTGCCAGCAGCGGAGGTGAAAAACTGTTTTTT
D: NA
V: TRBV5-6
J: TRBJ1-4

CDR3: CASSLTGPTEAFF
DNA: TGCGCCAGCAGCTTGACAGGGCCCACTGAAGCTTTCTTT
D: NA
V: TRBV5-1
J: TRBJ1-1

CDR3: CASSVATSASSYNEQFF
DNA: TGTGCCAGCAGCGTAGCTACTAGCGCGAGCTCCTACAATGAGCAGTTCTTC
D: TRBD2
V: TRBV9
J: TRBJ2-1

CDR3: CASSFGTQEAFF
DNA: TGTGCCAGCAGCTTCGGGACTCAGGAAGCTTTCTTT
D: NA
V: TRBV7-3
J: TRBJ1-1

CDR3: CASSVAGLSYNEQFF
DNA: TGTGCCAGCAGCGTTGCGGGGTTATCCTACAATGAGCAGTTCTTC
D: NA
V: TRBV9
J: TRBJ2-1

CDR3: CASSKVEHYEQYF
DNA: TGTGCCAGCAGCAAAGTGGAACATTACGAGCAGTACTTC
D: NA
V: TRBV21-1
J: TRBJ2-7

CDR3: CASTNAGELFF
DNA: TGTGCCAGCACGAACGCCGGGGAGCTGTTTTTT
D: NA
V: TRBV27
J: TRBJ2-2

CDR3: CASSQDLGQPQHF
DNA: TGTGCCAGCAGCCAAGATCTAGGGCAGCCCCAGCATTTT
D: NA
V: TRBV14
J: TRBJ1-5

CDR3: CASSQDRTTSWGYEQFF
DNA: TGCGCCAGCAGCCAAGATCGGACGACTAGCTGGGGCTATGAGCAGTTCTTC
D: TRBD2
V: TRBV4-3
J: TRBJ2-1

CDR3: CASSPRIDSPIYGYTF
DNA: TGTGCCAGCTCACCACGTATAGACAGCCCTATCTATGGCTACACCTTC
D: NA
V: TRBV18
J: TRBJ1-2

CDR3: CASSQELVRDRPYEQYF
DNA: TGTGCCAGCAGCCAAGAGTTAGTCCGGGACAGACCCTACGAGCAGTACTTC
D: TRBD1
V: TRBV4-2
J: TRBJ2-7

CDR3: CASSLGAGLQETQYF
DNA: TGCGCCAGCAGCTTGGGGGCAGGGCTCCAAGAGACCCAGTACTTC
D: NA
V: TRBV5-1
J: TRBJ2-5

CDR3: CASSEAHGNYGYTF
DNA: TGTGCCAGCAGTGAAGCGCACGGGAACTATGGCTACACCTTC
D: NA
V: TRBV6-1
J: TRBJ1-2

CDR3: CASTLGGLNNQPQHF
DNA: TGTGCCAGCACCCTCGGTGGGTTAAACAATCAGCCCCAGCATTTT
D: NA
V: TRBV28
J: TRBJ1-5

CDR3: CASSFTGPTDTQYF
DNA: TGTGCCAGCAGCTTTACAGGGCCCACAGATACGCAGTATTTT
D: NA
V: TRBV5-4
J: TRBJ2-3

CDR3: CASSLAGTSGNYGYTF
DNA: TGTGCCAGCAGTTTGGCCGGGACATCCGGTAACTATGGCTACACCTTC
D: NA
V: TRBV28
J: TRBJ1-2

CDR3: CASSSPDRFSGNTIYF
DNA: TGTGCCAGTAGTAGCCCGGACAGGTTCTCTGGAAACACCATATATTTT
D: TRBD1
V: TRBV19
J: TRBJ1-3

CDR3: CASSLPQETVNSPLHF
DNA: TGTGCCAGCAGTTTACCCCAAGAAACCGTTAATTCACCCCTCCACTTT
D: NA
V: TRBV28
J: TRBJ1-6

CDR3: CASRYQGATNEKLFF
DNA: TGTGCCAGCAGGTACCAGGGCGCAACTAATGAAAAACTGTTTTTT
D: NA
V: TRBV28
J: TRBJ1-4

CDR3: CASSFPESYQPQHF
DNA: TGTGCCAGCAGTTTCCCGGAATCCTATCAGCCCCAGCATTTT
D: NA
V: TRBV28
J: TRBJ1-5

CDR3: CASSYGQVGGYTF
DNA: TGTGCCAGCAGTTACGGCCAGGTTGGCGGCTACACCTTC
D: NA
V: TRBV6-5
J: TRBJ1-2

CDR3: CASKLQESTDTQYF
DNA: TGTGCCAGCAAACTACAAGAAAGCACAGATACGCAGTATTTT
D: NA
V: TRBV11-3
J: TRBJ2-3

CDR3: CASSQDWVGRGARGAPLHF
DNA: TGCGCCAGCAGCCAAGATTGGGTCGGCAGGGGGGCCCGGGGGGCACCCCTCCACTTT
D: TRBD1
V: TRBV4-1
J: TRBJ1-6

CDR3: CSVRENMVNEQFF
DNA: TGCAGCGTCCGGGAGAATATGGTAAATGAGCAGTTCTTC
D: NA
V: TRBV29-1
J: TRBJ2-1

CDR3: CASSLRRPSGTSTDTQYF
DNA: TGTGCCAGCAGTTTAAGGCGCCCTAGCGGGACTAGCACAGATACGCAGTATTTT
D: TRBD2
V: TRBV27
J: TRBJ2-3

CDR3: CASSLNQGGYGYTF
DNA: TGTGCCAGCAGCTTAAATCAGGGGGGTTATGGCTACACCTTC
D: TRBD1
V: TRBV7-2
J: TRBJ1-2

CDR3: CASSASGAETQYF
DNA: TGCGCCAGCAGCGCTAGCGGGGCTGAGACCCAGTACTTC
D: TRBD2
V: TRBV5-1
J: TRBJ2-5

CDR3: CASSSRGNRAPGGTQYF
DNA: TGCGCCAGCAGCTCGAGAGGGAACAGGGCCCCGGGGGGAACCCAGTACTTC
D: NA
V: TRBV4-1
J: TRBJ2-5